In its sample, the clone carrying this T cell receptor beta chain was seen once. This CDR3 spans 14 amino acids. The J segment lost 4 bases and the V segment lost 4 bases, leaving 6 bases of the junction unmatched. CDR1 SGHRS and CDR2 YFSETQ come from the germline V gene. Measured with immunoSEQ multiplex PCR; TCRdb has only the in-frame clones, and not every one. The sample holds 270,000 or so clones, 90% seen once. Patients of the Seattle cohort, enrolled during active infection, were followed longitudinally. The data stem from a study of blood T cell repertoires in COVID-19. Study at large: Acute and convalescent COVID-19 specimens originated in the United States, Italy and Spain. Sources were T cells, B-cell-depleted T cells, or PBMCs; the material itself was cDNA or gDNA.

This TCR was recovered from a woman aged 55-69 years with COVID-19, enrolled during active disease. The gene calls are TRBV5-1 and TRBJ2-5; TRBD1 aligns across 8 bases. What was sequenced was peripheral blood. DNA for the CDR3: TGCGCCAGCAGCGCCGTCACAGGGGGAGAGACCCAGTACTTC. This gives the protein CASSAVTGGETQYF.